This T cell receptor beta chain is from a study of cytomegalovirus exposure and HLA in healthy donors. While the first cohort had over 650 subjects, the donors belonged to the separate validation cohort of about 120 subjects. Regarding this clone: The target antigen is unknown.

The study, taken as a whole, reports: In vitro assays verified that a few CMV-associated chains recognized CMV antigens specifically. Reports credit the classifier with highly specific, highly sensitive diagnosis of cytomegalovirus status. First-cohort TCR clusters were later found to tend to co-occur in the 90 to 150 validation repertoires.

V lost 4 bases and J lost 0, with 10 bases in between. The CDR3 runs 14 residues. The germline V gene encodes CDR1 MNHEY and CDR2 SMNVEV (reference sequence). Sequencing used immunoSEQ multiplex PCR; TCRdb keeps in-frame clones, though not all of them. The table includes tens of thousands of clones, about 82% detected once. The rearrangement uses TRBV27 and TRBJ2-7, with a tentative D call TRBD2 (5 bases). The sequence derives from a man under 40 in good health and CMV-seronegative. Sequencing was performed on PBMCs. The CDR3 reads CASSWRAGSYEQYV. The CDR3 DNA follows: TGTGCCAGCAGTTGGCGGGCTGGCTCCTACGAGCAGTACGTC.